Shown below are 8 T cell receptor beta chains from a single sample sequenced in a study of metastatic and nonmetastatic thyroid tumors. TCRdb re-called clones via MiXCR from the PCR reads. The sample gives over 15,000 clones, under 15% of which show up once; 15% to 20% is in the top ten. Before thyroid surgery, none of the patients had received any treatment. Input material: tumor tissue. The receptors were gathered from a female donor with papillary thyroid cancer or a benign thyroid nodule (not recorded which). Some clones in this sample may be carry-over from other donors' samples.

This clone was counted at least ten times. V gene TRBV9 combines with J gene TRBJ2-2, with 11 bases that match TRBD2. The length of the CDR3 is 15 residues. J gave up 5 bases and V 4 bases, and 4 bases lay outside the gene matches. CDR1 and CDR2 from the germline V gene are SGDLS and YYNGEE. The CDR3 DNA reads TGTGCCAGCAGCCTGACTAGCGGGGCAACCGGGGAGCTGTTTTTT. Protein sequence: CASSLTSGATGELFF.

This clone was counted many times. The chain employs TRBV29-1 and TRBJ2-7, with TRBD2 identical over 8 bases. V lost 4 bases and J lost 5; bases outside the gene matches: 7. CDR1 and CDR2 (germline): SQVTM, ANQGSEA. CDR3 size: 13 residues. The CDR3 sequence: CSVGDSGIHEQYF. The DNA of the CDR3 is TGCAGCGTTGGGGATAGCGGGATCCACGAGCAGTACTTC.

The J gene is TRBJ1-3, the V gene TRBV20-1; D remains ambiguous. The CDR3 consists of 14 residues. Trimming pared 6 bases from V and 8 bases from J, leaving 20 bases between. Per the germline V gene, CDR1 is DFQATT and CDR2 is SNEGSKA (reference sequence). CDR3 coding DNA: TGCAGTGCCAGTGACCCGCTTTTAGCGGACACCATATATTTT. Protein sequence: CSASDPLLADTIYF.

At least ten counts were recorded for this clone. The V gene is TRBV2, the J gene TRBJ2-7; TRBD1 is a possible D gene (6 bases). Trimming took 3 bases from V and 0 from J, leaving 12 bases between them. The CDR3 extends over 15 amino acids. Germline-derived CDR1 and CDR2 are SNHLY and FYNNEI. The CDR3 loop is CASSDTGQISYEQYF. CDR3 DNA: TGTGCCAGCAGTGATACCGGACAGATCTCCTACGAGCAGTACTTC.

This clone showed up just a few times. The rearrangement joins TRBV6-1 to TRBJ1-4; a possible D gene is TRBD1 (5 bases). CDR1 and CDR2 from the germline V gene are MNHNS and SASEGT. This CDR3 has 13 residues. V gave up 6 bases and J gave up 4 bases, with 9 bases separating them. Here the CDR3 reads CASRDTINEKLFF. The CDR3, as DNA: TGTGCCAGCAGGGACACCATTAATGAAAAACTGTTTTTT.

This clone was counted only a few times. The rearrangement joins TRBV6-2 or TRBV6-3 to TRBJ2-2; maybe TRBD1 (6 bases). With 4 bases removed from V and 3 bases from J, the gap between germline ends came to 6 bases. CDR1 and CDR2 from the germline V gene are MNHEY and SVGEGT. CDR3 length equals 13 residues. CDR3 sequence (DNA): TGTGCCAGCAGTTGGACAGACACCGGGGAGCTGTTTTTT. It is translated as CASSWTDTGELFF.

This clone was detected ten times or more. The rearrangement joins TRBV11-2 to TRBJ1-1; D not certain. The length of the CDR3 is 14 residues. V lost 2 bases and J 1 base, leaving 8 bases between the germline ends. Germline CDR1 is SGHAT and CDR2 is FQNNGV. CDR3 region: CASSLQAPNTEAFF. The CDR3 DNA is TGTGCCAGCAGCTTACAAGCGCCGAACACTGAAGCTTTCTTT.

This clone was counted many times. The rearrangement joins TRBV6-1 to TRBJ2-5; 8 nucleotides line up with TRBD2. The CDR3 contains 16 residues. V dropped 2 bases and J dropped 0; count of bases not matched to a gene: 5. Germline loops: CDR1 MNHNS, CDR2 SASEGT. The CDR3 DNA follows: TGTGCCAGCAGTGAAAGGGGTAGCGGGAACCAAGAGACCCAGTACTTC. Translated, it gives CASSERGSGNQETQYF.